The following is a T cell receptor (beta chain) sequence with its context. The specificity of this receptor is unknown. No much larger clone exists at a distance of one base, and base qualities are not known. This entry comes from a study of shared clonotypes between healthy human individuals (TCRdb year 2020). With regard to the full study: Three men and two women, aged 18 to 49 years, made up the cohort. Between about 0.8 and 9.5 billion PBMCs per donor were obtained by leukapheresis. Different laboratories and diverse techniques were used to prepare libraries and sequence TCR repertoires, to increase sequencing depth and limit assay-specific biases. To estimate repertoire size and how much clonotypes are shared between individuals, the study performed deep sequencing of blood TCR repertoires from a handful of healthy adults. Per donor, three plates each were used for CD4 naive and CD4 memory, two for CD8 naive, and one for CD8 memory. Overall study results and their limits: Naive subsets generally had larger estimated clonotype richness than memory subsets. When several donors were compared, the shared fraction of clonotypes was around 4.6% for naive CD4, 3.5% to 4% for naive CD8, 2% to 2.5% for memory CD4, and less than 0.5% for memory CD8. Only blood was sampled, and tissue TCR repertoires likely differ from those in blood. Incomplete sequencing was indicated by rarefaction of sorted-subset datasets, despite the large sequencing depth. The small number of donors limited the genetic and exposure-history diversity represented. Higher generation probabilities were observed for clonotypes shared by all four sorted-subset donors than for non-shared clonotypes. Pairwise subsampling indicated that sequencing depth was expected to affect the degree of clonotype sharing among donors.

For the CD8 naive samples, CD45RO-negative cells were positively selected for CCR7, yielding a CD45RA+CCR7+ population from which TemRA cells were excluded. The donors were healthy, HIV-negative adults who had no recently reported acute infections or vaccinations. Every donor was a Caucasian adult living in Nashville, Tennessee, USA. After blood collection by leukapheresis, PBMCs were isolated using Ficoll-Histopaque density gradient centrifugation and then cryopreserved in the vapor phase of liquid nitrogen. Analytical flow cytometry was used to check the purity and quantity of every magnetically sorted T cell population. Each sorted fraction had its genomic DNA isolated and then quantified by UV absorbance on a Nanodrop 2000c. TCR CDR3 regions were amplified from genomic DNA by multiplex PCR using the deep immunoSEQ assay. Extracted genomic DNA from each cell subset was distributed evenly across all wells of several immunoSEQ 96-well plates, and each plate was treated as a replicate. For sorted subsets, around 0.2 ug of genomic DNA, equivalent to 30,000 or so T cell genomes, went into each replicate PCR. Purified libraries were measured with a Qubit 3.0 fluorometer, size-checked on a Bioanalyzer 2100, and measured again with the KAPA Library Quantification kit. Each immunoSEQ 96-well plate was sequenced on its own single-read 150-cycle Illumina NextSeq 550 flow cell. The authors processed their data as follows. Because only junctional sequences without quality scores were contained in the immunoSEQ output, filtering matching that applied to full-length reads could not be performed. Sequences were annotated with PyIR, a Python wrapper for IgBLAST v1.9, and V/J genes and CDR3 were assigned using IMGT germline references. Reads were filtered out if the reads had weak V/J assignments (E-value above 1e-6), no CDR3, stop codons, out-of-frame junctions, or ambiguous translated residues. A V3J clonotype was defined by an identical inferred V gene, J gene, and CDR3 amino acid sequence. Percentage overlap between repertoires was computed as shared unique clonotypes divided by the size of the smaller repertoire. Richness of each repertoire was evaluated using RTK rarefaction, the Chao1 estimator, and Recon v2.1 estimates of unobserved clonotypes. Generation probabilities were computed with OLGA for all TCRbeta clonotypes obtained by the gDNA method from four donors. In its TCRdb copy, this immuneACCESS table keeps in-frame sequences only and misses some clones. Where compared with another copy, unresolved V genes explain less than half of these, and the others have no known cause. For V, J and clone size, that table is used; D and trimming come from the DNA. Within this sample are about 820,000 clones, with about 91% of them counted one time only. Jointly, the top ten make up approximately 25% of the sample.

V lost 10 bases and J lost 4 bases, and the count of bases not matched to a germline gene is 8. For CDR1 and CDR2, the germline V gene (reference sequence) lists MNHEY and SMNVEV. The CDR3 sequence holds 14 residues, the cysteine and phenylalanine included. The entry retains the CDR3 DNA only, 42 bases that are in frame from base 1. The clonotype comes from a man aged 25-40 years in good health. Specimen: naive CD8+ T cells sorted from blood. The cell subset or site label, as the study defines it: CD45RA+CCR7+. The V and J genes are TRBV27 and TRBJ2-1, with TRBD1 matching 9 junction bases. The CDR3 in this case is CATRTGGGYNEQFF. The nucleotide sequence reads as follows: TGTGCCACCCGAACAGGGGGCGGGTACAATGAGCAGTTCTTC.